Below are 15 T cell receptor beta chains sequenced from a single sample in a study of shared clonotypes between healthy human individuals. The protocol was immunoSEQ multiplex PCR, while the TCRdb copy is restricted to in-frame clones and leaves out a portion. This table has over 1.4 million clones, roughly 95% appearing once. The sequenced material came from naive CD4+ T cells sorted from blood. Specified subset: CD45RA+ positively selected. Source of these receptors: a man aged 25 to 45 in good health.

The chain has TRBV9 and TRBJ2-1, with 10 bases fitting TRBD2. Germline V gene data show CDR1 as SGDLS and CDR2 as YYNGEE. This CDR3 has 17 amino acids. The V and J ends lost 0 bases and 8 bases, in that order; junction bases with no gene match: 11. This CDR3 reads CASSVGLAGVPSDEQFF. CDR3 DNA: TGTGCCAGCAGCGTAGGGCTAGCGGGAGTCCCCTCGGATGAGCAGTTCTTC.

This chain uses TRBV5-5 with TRBJ2-1; D is perhaps TRBD2 (5 bases). Looked up from germline, CDR1 is SGHKS and CDR2 is YYEKEE (reference sequence). This CDR3 comprises 15 residues. V lost 1 base and J lost 6, with 14 bases in between. The CDR3 nucleotides read TGTGCCAGCAGCTTGAGGGAGTCCCTCTCCAATGAGCAGTTCTTC. This encodes CASSLRESLSNEQFF.

The V gene is TRBV2, the J gene TRBJ1-5; TRBD1 might be the D (6 bases). Germline V gene data show CDR1 as SNHLY and CDR2 as FYNNEI. The V end was cut by 2 bases, the J end by 6 bases, with 20 bases between. The CDR3 has 17 amino acids. CDR3: CASSEQGTRVGGQPQHF. As DNA, the CDR3 is TGTGCCAGCAGTGAACAGGGGACAAGGGTAGGTGGTCAGCCCCAGCATTTT.

This chain uses TRBV4-3 with TRBJ2-7, with 10 bases matching TRBD1. The CDR3 has 15 residues. Trimming at V came to 3 bases and at J to 0 bases, leaving 2 bases not matched to a gene. Per germline, CDR1 LGHNA and CDR2 YSLEER. CDR3 in amino acids: CASSHRQGASYEQYF. CDR3 nucleotides: TGCGCCAGCAGCCATCGACAGGGGGCCTCCTACGAGCAGTACTTC.

The chain couples TRBV28 to TRBJ1-1, with no clear D. With 2 bases removed from V and 3 bases from J, the gap between germline ends came to 7 bases. The CDR3 sequence is 13 residues long. The germline CDR1 and CDR2 sequences are MDHEN and SYDVKM. CDR3 loop: CASSLPRDTEAFF. In DNA form, the CDR3 reads TGTGCCAGCAGTTTACCGCGTGACACTGAAGCTTTCTTT.

This chain uses TRBV30 with TRBJ2-3; D ambiguous. The CDR3 runs 14 residues. Trimming pared 0 bases from V and 6 bases from J, leaving 13 bases between. The germline gives CDR1 GTSNPN, CDR2 SVGIG (reference sequence). The CDR3 reads CAWSVTVASDTQYF. The CDR3 DNA follows: TGTGCCTGGAGTGTAACGGTAGCATCGGATACGCAGTATTTT.

The chain combines TRBV6-1 with TRBJ1-2, with 8 bases lining up with TRBD1. CDR1 MNHNS and CDR2 SASEGT come from the germline V gene. V lost 0 bases to trimming and J lost 1 base; unmatched junction nucleotides: 4. The CDR3 is made up of 16 amino acids. The CDR3 bases are TGTGCCAGCAGTGAAGCGTGGGACAGGAATAACTATGGCTACACCTTC. This translates into CASSEAWDRNNYGYTF.

This clone showed up just once. The chain uses TRBV2 and TRBJ2-1; 9 nucleotides match TRBD2. Germline V gene lookup returns CDR1 SNHLY and CDR2 FYNNEI. The CDR3 covers 17 residues. Trimming took 0 bases from V and 3 from J; bases not matched to a gene: 6. CDR3 DNA: TGTGCCAGCAGTGAAGCTTTGCTAGCGGGAAACTACAATGAGCAGTTCTTC. Its translation is CASSEALLAGNYNEQFF.

The chain recombines TRBV18 with TRBJ2-3, with 13 positions matching TRBD2. The CDR3 extends over 15 amino acids. Trimming cost V 8 bases and J 2 bases; bases outside gene matches: 4. CDR1 KGHSH and CDR2 LQKENI come from the germline V gene. CDR3 residues: CASTGLAGSTDTQYF. In DNA form, the CDR3 reads TGTGCCAGCACGGGACTAGCGGGGTCCACAGATACGCAGTATTTT.

The chain joins TRBV2 to TRBJ2-4; TRBD1 might be the D (5 bases). The V end lost 8 bases, the J end lost 0 bases, and 11 bases lay between the germline ends. In germline, CDR1 is SNHLY, CDR2 FYNNEI. The CDR3 has 14 residues. The CDR3 DNA follows: TGTGCCAGCGACGTCAGGGTAGCCAAAAACATTCAGTACTTC. This gives the protein CASDVRVAKNIQYF.

The gene calls are TRBV10-3 and TRBJ2-5, with TRBD2 matching 13 bases. The germline V gene has CDR1 ENHRY and CDR2 SYGVKD. V dropped 9 bases and J dropped 2; count of bases not matched to a gene: 3. This CDR3 is built from 14 residues. DNA of the CDR3: TGTGCCATTGGGACTAGCGGGATACAAGAGACCCAGTACTTC. This codes for CAIGTSGIQETQYF.

This clone appeared once. The chain employs TRBV15 and TRBJ1-4, with TRBD1 as a possible D gene (5 bases). Trimming left V 3 bases short and J 5 bases short, with 13 bases between. Germline V CDR1 and CDR2: LNHNV, YYDKDF (reference sequence). The CDR3 totals 15 residues. CDR3 sequence reads: CATSSPKGPNEKLFF. Here the CDR3 DNA reads TGTGCCACCAGCAGTCCCAAGGGGCCAAATGAAAAACTGTTTTTT.

The rearrangement uses TRBV5-4 and TRBJ2-7; 8 bases are a match to TRBD2. The CDR3 consists of 17 residues. The trim removed 4 bases at V and 0 bases at J, leaving 12 bases unmatched. CDR1 is SGHNT and CDR2 is YYREEE in the germline V gene (reference sequence). CDR3 residues: CASSRGGVAGSSYEQYF. CDR3 nucleotide sequence: TGTGCCAGCAGCCGGGGGGGCGTAGCGGGGAGCTCCTACGAGCAGTACTTC. The full variable domain, completed using reference TRBV5-4 and TRBJ2-7, is ETGVTQSPTHLIKTRGQQVTLRCSSQSGHNTVSWYQQALGQGPQFIFQYYREEENGRGNFPPRFSGLQFPNYSSELNVNALELDDSALYLCASSRGGVAGSSYEQYFGPGTRLTVT.

The chain links TRBV10-1 to TRBJ1-3; D unclear. The CDR3 loop spans 15 amino acids. The germline gives CDR1 WNHNN, CDR2 SYGVQD (reference sequence). Trimming stripped 10 bases from V and 0 bases from J, with 16 bases between. CDR3 DNA sequence: TGCGCCACCCAAAAAAGCCCAAGCTCTGGAAACACCATATATTTT. This sequence encodes CATQKSPSSGNTIYF.

This chain links TRBV27 with TRBJ2-1, with unresolved D. This CDR3 comprises 13 residues. The V end lost 2 bases, the J end lost 8 bases, and 10 bases lay between the germline ends. CDR1 is MNHEY and CDR2 is SMNVEV in the germline V gene (reference sequence). The CDR3 protein is CASSLRGYDEQFF. For the CDR3, the DNA is TGTGCCAGCAGTTTACGAGGTTATGATGAGCAGTTCTTC.